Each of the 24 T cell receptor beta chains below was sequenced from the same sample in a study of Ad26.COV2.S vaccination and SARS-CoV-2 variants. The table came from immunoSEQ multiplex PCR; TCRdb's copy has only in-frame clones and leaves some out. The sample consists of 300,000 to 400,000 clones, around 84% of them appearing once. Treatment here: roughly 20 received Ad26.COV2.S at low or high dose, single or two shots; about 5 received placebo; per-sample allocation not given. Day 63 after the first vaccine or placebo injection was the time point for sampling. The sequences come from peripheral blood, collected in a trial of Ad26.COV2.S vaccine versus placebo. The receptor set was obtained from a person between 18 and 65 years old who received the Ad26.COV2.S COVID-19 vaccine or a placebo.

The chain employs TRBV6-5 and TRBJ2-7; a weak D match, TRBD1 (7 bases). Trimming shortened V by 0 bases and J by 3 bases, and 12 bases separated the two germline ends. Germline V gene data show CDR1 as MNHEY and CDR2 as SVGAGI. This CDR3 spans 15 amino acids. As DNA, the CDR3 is TGTGCCAGCAGTTACTCCCAGGGGGGAGGCTACGAGCAGTACTTC. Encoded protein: CASSYSQGGGYEQYF.

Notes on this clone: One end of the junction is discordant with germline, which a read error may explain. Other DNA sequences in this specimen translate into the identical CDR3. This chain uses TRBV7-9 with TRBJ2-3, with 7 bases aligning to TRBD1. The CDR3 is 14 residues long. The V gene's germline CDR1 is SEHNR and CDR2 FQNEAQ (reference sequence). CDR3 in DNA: TGTGCCAGCAGTTTAGGGGGCGCAGCAGATACGCAGTATTTT. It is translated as CASSLGGAADTQYF.

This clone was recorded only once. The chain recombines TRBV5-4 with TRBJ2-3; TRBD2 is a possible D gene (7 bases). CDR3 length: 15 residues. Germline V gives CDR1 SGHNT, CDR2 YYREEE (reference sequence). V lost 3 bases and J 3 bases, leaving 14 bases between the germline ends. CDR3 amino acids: CASSSRGTYTDTQYF. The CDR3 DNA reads TGTGCCAGCAGCTCGCGGGGGACATATACAGATACGCAGTATTTT.

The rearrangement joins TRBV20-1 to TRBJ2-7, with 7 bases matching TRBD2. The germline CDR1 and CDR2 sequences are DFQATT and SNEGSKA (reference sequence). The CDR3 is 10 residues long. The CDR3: CRDGGGAQYF. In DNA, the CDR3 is TGCAGAGACGGGGGAGGGGCGCAGTACTTC.

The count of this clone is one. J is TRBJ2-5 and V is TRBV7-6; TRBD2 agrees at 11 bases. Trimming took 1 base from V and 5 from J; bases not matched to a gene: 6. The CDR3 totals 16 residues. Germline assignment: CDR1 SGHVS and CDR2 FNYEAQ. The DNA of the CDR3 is TGTGCCAGCAGCTTAGGTGGTAGCGGGGGGGCCGAGACCCAGTACTTC. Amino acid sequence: CASSLGGSGGAETQYF.

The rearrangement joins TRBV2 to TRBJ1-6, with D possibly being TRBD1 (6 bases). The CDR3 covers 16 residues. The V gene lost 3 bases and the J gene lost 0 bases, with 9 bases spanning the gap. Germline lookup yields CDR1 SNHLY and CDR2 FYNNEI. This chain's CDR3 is CASSDLDSSYNSPLHF. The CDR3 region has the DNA TGTGCCAGCAGTGATTTGGACAGCTCCTATAATTCACCCCTCCACTTT.

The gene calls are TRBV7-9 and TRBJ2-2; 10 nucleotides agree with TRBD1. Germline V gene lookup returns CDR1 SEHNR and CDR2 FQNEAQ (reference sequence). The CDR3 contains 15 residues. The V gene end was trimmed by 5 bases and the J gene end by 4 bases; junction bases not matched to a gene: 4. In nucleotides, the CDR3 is TGTGCCAGCAGCCGGGACAGGGGAGGCACCGGGGAGCTGTTTTTT. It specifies CASSRDRGGTGELFF.

CDR3 amino acids: CASSLALSTGRGGRNEQFF. For the CDR3, the DNA is TGCGCCAGCAGCTTGGCCCTTTCGACCGGGCGGGGGGGCAGGAATGAGCAGTTCTTC. The chain links TRBV5-1 to TRBJ2-1; 9 bases line up with TRBD2. The CDR3 covers 19 residues. Germline-derived CDR1 and CDR2 are SGHRS and YFSETQ. Trimming cost V 0 bases and J 7 bases; bases outside gene matches: 17.

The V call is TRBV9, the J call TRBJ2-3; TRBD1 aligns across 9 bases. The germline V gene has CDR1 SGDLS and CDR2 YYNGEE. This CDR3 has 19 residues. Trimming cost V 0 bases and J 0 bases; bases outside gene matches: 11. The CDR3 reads CASSVARPGTGFSTDTQYF. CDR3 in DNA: TGTGCCAGCAGCGTAGCTCGACCCGGGACAGGGTTTAGCACAGATACGCAGTATTTT.

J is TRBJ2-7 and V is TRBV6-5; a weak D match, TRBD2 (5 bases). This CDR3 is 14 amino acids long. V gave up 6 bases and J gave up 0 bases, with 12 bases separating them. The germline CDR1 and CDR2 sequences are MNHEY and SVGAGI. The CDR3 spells CASSSEDSSYEQYF. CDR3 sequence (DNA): TGTGCCAGCAGCAGCGAGGACTCCTCCTACGAGCAGTACTTC.

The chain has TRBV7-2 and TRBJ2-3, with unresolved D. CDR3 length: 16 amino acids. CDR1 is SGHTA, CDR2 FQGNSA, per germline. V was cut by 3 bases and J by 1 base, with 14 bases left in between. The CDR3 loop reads CASSLLTLPRTDTQYF. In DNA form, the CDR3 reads TGTGCCAGCAGCTTGCTAACGCTCCCTCGCACAGATACGCAGTATTTT.

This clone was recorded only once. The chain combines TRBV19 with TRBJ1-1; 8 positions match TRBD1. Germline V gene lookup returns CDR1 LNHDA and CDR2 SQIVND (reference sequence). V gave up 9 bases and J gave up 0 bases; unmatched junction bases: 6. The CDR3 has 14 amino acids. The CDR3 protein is CASRTGYLNTEAFF. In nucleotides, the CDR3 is TGTGCCAGCCGGACAGGGTACTTGAACACTGAAGCTTTCTTT.

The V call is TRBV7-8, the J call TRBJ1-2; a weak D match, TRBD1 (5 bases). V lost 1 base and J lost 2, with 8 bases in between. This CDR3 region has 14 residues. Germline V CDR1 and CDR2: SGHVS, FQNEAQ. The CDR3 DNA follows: TGTGCCAGCAGCTTAGGGGACTCCAACTATGGCTACACCTTC. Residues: CASSLGDSNYGYTF.

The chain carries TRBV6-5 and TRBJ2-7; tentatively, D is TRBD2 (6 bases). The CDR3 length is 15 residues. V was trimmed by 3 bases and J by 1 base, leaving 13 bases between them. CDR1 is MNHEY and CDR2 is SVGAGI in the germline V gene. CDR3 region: CASSYWAGRSYEQYF. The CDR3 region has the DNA TGTGCCAGCAGTTATTGGGCGGGGCGATCCTACGAGCAGTACTTC.

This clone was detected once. CDR3 sequence reads: CASSVGGRTDTQYF. The DNA of the CDR3 is TGTGCCAGCAGCGTTGGGGGTAGGACAGATACGCAGTATTTT. The V call is TRBV7-2, the J call TRBJ2-3; tentatively, D is TRBD1 or TRBD2 (5 bases each). In germline, CDR1 is SGHTA, CDR2 FQGNSA. CDR3 length: 14 residues. Trimming stripped 5 bases from V and 3 bases from J, with 12 bases between.

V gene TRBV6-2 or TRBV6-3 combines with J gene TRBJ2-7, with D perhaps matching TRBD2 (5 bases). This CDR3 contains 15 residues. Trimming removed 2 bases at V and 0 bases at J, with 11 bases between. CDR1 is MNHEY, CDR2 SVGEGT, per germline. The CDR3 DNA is TGTGCCAGCAGTTACCGTGACTACCCCTCCTACGAGCAGTACTTC. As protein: CASSYRDYPSYEQYF.

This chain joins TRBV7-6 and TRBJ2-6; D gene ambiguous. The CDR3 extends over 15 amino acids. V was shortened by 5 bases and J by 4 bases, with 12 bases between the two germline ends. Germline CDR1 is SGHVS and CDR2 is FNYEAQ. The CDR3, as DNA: TGTGCCAGCAGCCCGCAGGTTGCCGGGGCCAACGTCCTGACTTTC. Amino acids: CASSPQVAGANVLTF.

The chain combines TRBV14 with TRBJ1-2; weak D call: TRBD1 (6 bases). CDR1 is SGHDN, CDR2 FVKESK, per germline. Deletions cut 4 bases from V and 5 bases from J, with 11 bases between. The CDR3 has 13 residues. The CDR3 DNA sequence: TGTGCCAGCAGCCTTGACAGGACTTATGGCTACACCTTC. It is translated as CASSLDRTYGYTF.

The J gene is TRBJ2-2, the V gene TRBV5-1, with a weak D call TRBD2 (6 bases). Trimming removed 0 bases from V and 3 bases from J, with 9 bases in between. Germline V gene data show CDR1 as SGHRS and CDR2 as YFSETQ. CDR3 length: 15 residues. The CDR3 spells CASSLETGDTGELFF. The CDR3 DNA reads TGCGCCAGCAGCTTGGAAACGGGGGACACCGGGGAGCTGTTTTTT.

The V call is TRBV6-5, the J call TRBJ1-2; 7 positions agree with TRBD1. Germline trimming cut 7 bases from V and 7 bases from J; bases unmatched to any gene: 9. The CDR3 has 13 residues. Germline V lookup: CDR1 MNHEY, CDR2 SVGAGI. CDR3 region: CASNQGGSFGYTF. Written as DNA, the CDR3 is TGTGCCAGCAACCAGGGGGGGAGTTTTGGCTACACCTTC.

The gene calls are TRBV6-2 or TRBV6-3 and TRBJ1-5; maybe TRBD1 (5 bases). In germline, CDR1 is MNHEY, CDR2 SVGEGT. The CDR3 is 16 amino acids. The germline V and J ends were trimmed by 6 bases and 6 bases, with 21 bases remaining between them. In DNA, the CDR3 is TGTGCCAGCAGCTCCTCCGGGGGTGAAAGGGGTCAGCCCCAGCATTTT. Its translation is CASSSSGGERGQPQHF.

Written as DNA, the CDR3 is TGCGCCAGCTCTATGACAGGGAGGACAGATACGCAGTATTTT. It encodes CASSMTGRTDTQYF. V and J are TRBV4-3 and TRBJ2-3, with D possibly TRBD1 on 7 matching bases. This CDR3 is 14 amino acids long. CDR1 is LGHNA and CDR2 is YSLEER in the germline V gene. Between the trimmed V and J ends, which lost 8 bases and 3 bases, there was a span of 15 bases.

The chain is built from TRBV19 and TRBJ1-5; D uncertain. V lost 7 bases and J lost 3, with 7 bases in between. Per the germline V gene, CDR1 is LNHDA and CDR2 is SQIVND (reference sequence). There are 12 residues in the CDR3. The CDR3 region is CASNTYNQPQHF. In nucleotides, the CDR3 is TGTGCCAGTAATACGTACAATCAGCCCCAGCATTTT.

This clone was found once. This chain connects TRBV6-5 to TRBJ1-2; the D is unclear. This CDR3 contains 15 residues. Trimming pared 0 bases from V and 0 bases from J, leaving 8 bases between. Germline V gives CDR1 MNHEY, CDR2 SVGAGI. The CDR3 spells CASSYSGNSNYGYTF. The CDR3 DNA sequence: TGTGCCAGCAGTTACTCGGGGAACTCTAACTATGGCTACACCTTC.